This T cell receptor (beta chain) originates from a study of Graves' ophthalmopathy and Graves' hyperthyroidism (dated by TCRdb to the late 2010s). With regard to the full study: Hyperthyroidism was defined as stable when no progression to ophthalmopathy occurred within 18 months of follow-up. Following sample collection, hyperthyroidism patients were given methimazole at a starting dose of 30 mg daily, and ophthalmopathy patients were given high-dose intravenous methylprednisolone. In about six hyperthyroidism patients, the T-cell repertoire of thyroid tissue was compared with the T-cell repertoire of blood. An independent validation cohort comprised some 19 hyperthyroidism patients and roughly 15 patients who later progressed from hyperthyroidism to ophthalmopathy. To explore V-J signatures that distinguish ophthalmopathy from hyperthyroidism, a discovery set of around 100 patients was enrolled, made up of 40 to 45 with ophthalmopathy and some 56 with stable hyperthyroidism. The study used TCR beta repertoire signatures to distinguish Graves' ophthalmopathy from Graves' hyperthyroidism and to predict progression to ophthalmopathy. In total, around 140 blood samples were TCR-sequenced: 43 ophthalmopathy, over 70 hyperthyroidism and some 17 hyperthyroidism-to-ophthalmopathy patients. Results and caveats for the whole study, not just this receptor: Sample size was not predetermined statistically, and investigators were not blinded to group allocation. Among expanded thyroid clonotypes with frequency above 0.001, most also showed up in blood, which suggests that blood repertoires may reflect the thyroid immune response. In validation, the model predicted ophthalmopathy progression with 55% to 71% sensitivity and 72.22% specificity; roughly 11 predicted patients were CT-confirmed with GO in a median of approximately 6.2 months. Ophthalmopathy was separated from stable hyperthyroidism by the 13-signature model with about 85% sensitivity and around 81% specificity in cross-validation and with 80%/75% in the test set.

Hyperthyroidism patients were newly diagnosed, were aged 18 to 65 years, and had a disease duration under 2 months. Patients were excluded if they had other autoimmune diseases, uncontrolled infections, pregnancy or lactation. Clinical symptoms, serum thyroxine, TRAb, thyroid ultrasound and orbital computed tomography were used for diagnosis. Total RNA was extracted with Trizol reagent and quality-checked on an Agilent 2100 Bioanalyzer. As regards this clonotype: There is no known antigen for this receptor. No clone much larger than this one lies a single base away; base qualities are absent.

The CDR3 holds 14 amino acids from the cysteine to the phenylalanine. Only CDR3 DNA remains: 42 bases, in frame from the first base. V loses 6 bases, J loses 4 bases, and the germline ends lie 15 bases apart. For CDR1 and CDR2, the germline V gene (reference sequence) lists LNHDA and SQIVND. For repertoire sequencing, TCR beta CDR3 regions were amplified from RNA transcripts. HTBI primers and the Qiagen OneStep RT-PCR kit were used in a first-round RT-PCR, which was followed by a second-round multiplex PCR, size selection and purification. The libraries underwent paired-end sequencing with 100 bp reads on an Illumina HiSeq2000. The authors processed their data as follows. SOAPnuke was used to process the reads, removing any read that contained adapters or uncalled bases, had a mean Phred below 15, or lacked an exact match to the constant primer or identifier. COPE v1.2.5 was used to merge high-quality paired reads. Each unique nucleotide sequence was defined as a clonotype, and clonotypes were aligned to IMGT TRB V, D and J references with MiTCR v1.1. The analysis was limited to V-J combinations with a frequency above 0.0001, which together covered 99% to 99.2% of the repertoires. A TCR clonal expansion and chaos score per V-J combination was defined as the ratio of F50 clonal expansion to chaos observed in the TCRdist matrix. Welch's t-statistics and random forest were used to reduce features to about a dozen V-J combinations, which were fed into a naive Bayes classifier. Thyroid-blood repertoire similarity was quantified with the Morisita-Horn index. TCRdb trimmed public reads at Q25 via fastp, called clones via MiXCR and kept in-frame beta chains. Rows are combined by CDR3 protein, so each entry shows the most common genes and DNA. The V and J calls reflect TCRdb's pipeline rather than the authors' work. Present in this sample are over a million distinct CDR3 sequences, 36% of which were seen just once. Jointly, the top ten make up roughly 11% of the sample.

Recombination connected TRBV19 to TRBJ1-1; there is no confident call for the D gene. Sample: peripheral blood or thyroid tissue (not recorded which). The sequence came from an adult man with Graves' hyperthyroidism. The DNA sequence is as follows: TGTGCCAGTAGCCCGTGGGCGCTTCGCACTGAAGCTTTCTTT. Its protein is CASSPWALRTEAFF.